Shown below are 26 T cell receptor beta chains from a single sample sequenced in a study of shared clonotypes between healthy human individuals. Only in-frame clones appear in the TCRdb table, and some are missing; sequencing was by immunoSEQ multiplex PCR. The repertoire consists of about 1 million clones, with around four fifths occurring once and the leading ten covering about 1.5%. Material for sequencing was memory CD4+ T cells sorted from blood. Subset meaning: CD45RA-negative fraction. All receptors derive from a man aged 18 to 29 in good health.

The genes are TRBV4-3 and TRBJ2-1; D is ambiguous. Trimming left V 1 base short and J 5 bases short, with 12 bases between. CDR3 size: 15 residues. Germline V gene data show CDR1 as LGHNA and CDR2 as YSLEER. The CDR3 region is CASSQASPGDNEQFF. CDR3 bases: TGCGCCAGCAGCCAAGCTAGTCCAGGTGACAATGAGCAGTTCTTC.

This clone occurred a few times. The rearrangement joins TRBV5-5 to TRBJ1-5; TRBD1 is a possible D gene (5 bases). The CDR3 extends over 15 amino acids. Germline V gene sequence: CDR1 SGHKS, CDR2 YYEKEE (reference sequence). Trimming took 4 bases from V and 0 from J, leaving 11 bases between them. CDR3 coding DNA: TGTGCCAGCAGCCGAGGGACGAGTAGCAATCAGCCCCAGCATTTT. This gives the protein CASSRGTSSNQPQHF.

This chain connects TRBV7-3 to TRBJ2-3; tentative D call: TRBD2 (6 bases). The CDR3 runs 16 residues. Germline V CDR1 and CDR2: SGHTA, FQGTGA. The ends were cut back, 5 bases at V and 0 bases at J, with 15 bases in the middle. The CDR3 DNA reads TGTGCCAGCAGCAAAGACGTTGGGGGGAGCACAGATACGCAGTATTTT. Its protein is CASSKDVGGSTDTQYF.

The chain couples TRBV5-1 to TRBJ1-2; a weak D match, TRBD1 (5 bases). Germline V lookup: CDR1 SGHRS, CDR2 YFSETQ. The V gene lost 5 bases and the J gene lost 2 bases, with 16 bases spanning the gap. CDR3 length equals 15 residues. The CDR3 spells CASRTGGSGNYGYTF. The DNA for the CDR3 is TGCGCCAGCAGGACCGGTGGTTCAGGGAACTATGGCTACACCTTC.

This clone was seen a single time. The rearrangement joins TRBV7-9 to TRBJ2-2; D is tentatively TRBD1 or TRBD2 (5 bases each). The CDR3 has 17 amino acids. Germline V lookup: CDR1 SEHNR, CDR2 FQNEAQ (reference sequence). Trimming cost V 5 bases and J 0 bases, with 16 bases left between them. The CDR3, as DNA: TGTGCCAGCAGCCCCGTCCCCGGGACCGCGAACACCGGGGAGCTGTTTTTT. As protein: CASSPVPGTANTGELFF.

V usage is TRBV6-5 and J usage is TRBJ2-5; D is perhaps TRBD2 (6 bases). Trimming took off 3 bases at V and 7 bases at J, with 15 bases between the two ends. The CDR3 is 14 residues long. Germline V lookup: CDR1 MNHEY, CDR2 SVGAGI. The CDR3 region is CASSYGEAGVTQYF. The CDR3 region has the DNA TGTGCCAGCAGTTATGGGGAGGCCGGGGTGACCCAGTACTTC.

The chain links TRBV6-1 to TRBJ2-5; either TRBD1 or TRBD2 may supply D (6 bases each). The CDR3 loop spans 14 amino acids. Germline-derived CDR1 and CDR2 are MNHNS and SASEGT. The V end lost 9 bases, the J end lost 4 bases, and 18 bases lay between the germline ends. The CDR3 is CASSTTRGVETQYF. In nucleotides, the CDR3 is TGTGCCAGTAGTACCACGAGGGGGGTAGAGACCCAGTACTTC.

The V call is TRBV7-3, the J call TRBJ2-1; 8 nucleotides match TRBD1. V gave up 2 bases and J gave up 5 bases; unmatched junction bases: 8. The CDR3 contains 16 residues. In germline, CDR1 is SGHTA, CDR2 FQGTGA. The CDR3 sequence is CASSLLGTGLNNEQFF. As DNA, the CDR3 is TGTGCCAGCAGCTTACTTGGGACAGGACTAAACAATGAGCAGTTCTTC.

The V gene is TRBV4-1, the J gene TRBJ1-2; D is possibly TRBD1 (5 bases). From germline, CDR1 is MGHRA and CDR2 YSYEKL. V lost 1 base and J lost 4, with 19 bases in between. This CDR3 has 17 amino acids. Here the CDR3 DNA reads TGCGCCAGCAGCCAAGTCCCGTGGCCACATGGGGCCTATGGCTACACCTTC. The encoded protein is CASSQVPWPHGAYGYTF.

This clone was detected once. The chain carries TRBV6-1 and TRBJ1-1, with a possible D match to TRBD1 (5 bases). The V end was cut by 4 bases, the J end by 1 base, with 10 bases between. Germline CDR1 is MNHNS and CDR2 is SASEGT. The CDR3 sequence is 14 residues long. CDR3 loop: CASSVLQGNTEAFF. The CDR3 nucleotides read TGTGCCAGCAGTGTTCTTCAGGGGAACACTGAAGCTTTCTTT.

CDR3 amino acids: CASSLYGTSGRGTQYF. Written as DNA, the CDR3 is TGTGCCAGCAGCTTATACGGGACTAGCGGGAGAGGGACCCAGTACTTC. The chain employs TRBV7-2 and TRBJ2-5; 14 bases line up with TRBD2. The V gene's germline CDR1 is SGHTA and CDR2 FQGNSA. V trimming: 2 bases; J trimming: 7 bases; junction bases outside the gene matches: 6. This CDR3 contains 16 residues.

Comments on this clone: Since a much larger clone is just one base distant, this may be a read error. The same CDR3 arises from other DNA sequences in this sample as well. The chain has TRBV2 and TRBJ2-5, with D unclear. Deletions cut 8 bases from V and 2 bases from J, with 3 bases between. Per the germline V gene, CDR1 is SNHLY and CDR2 is FYNNEI. This CDR3 has 10 amino acids. The CDR3 region is CASGQETQYF. The CDR3 bases are TGTGCCAGCGGACAAGAGACCCAGTACTTC.

The rearrangement links TRBV28 to TRBJ2-7; D ambiguous. Deletions cut 3 bases from V and 6 bases from J, with 27 bases between. Germline CDR1 is MDHEN and CDR2 is SYDVKM. This CDR3 has 18 amino acids. The DNA for the CDR3 is TGTGCCAGCAGTTTCCTCTGGGTCCCACACATTGGCGAAGGCGAGCAGTACTTC. Translation gives CASSFLWVPHIGEGEQYF. Full variable domain (missing parts from reference TRBV28 and TRBJ2-7): DVKVTQSSRYLVKRTGEKVFLECVQDMDHENMFWYRQDPGLGLRLIYFSYDVKMKEKGDIPEGYSVSREKKERFSLILESASTNQTSMYLCASSFLWVPHIGEGEQYFGPGTRLTVT.

As regards this clone: At one of its ends the junction is not consistent with the germline gene, which may arise from a read error. V is TRBV7-7 and J is TRBJ2-3; D is undetermined. Germline assignment: CDR1 SSHAT and CDR2 FNYEAQ (reference sequence). The length of the CDR3 is 15 residues. The CDR3 coding sequence is TGTGCTAGCAGCTTAGATGTAGGACCCACAGATACGCAGTATTTT. It is translated as CASSLDVGPTDTQYF. Drawing the rest from reference TRBV7-7 and TRBJ2-3, the complete variable domain is GAGVSQSPRYKVTKRGQDVTLRCDPISSHATLYWYQQALGQGPEFLTYFNYEAQPDKSGLPSDRFSAERPEGSISTLTIQRTEQRDSAMYRCASSLDVGPTDTQYFGPGTRLTVL.

The V and J genes are TRBV5-4 and TRBJ2-3; D could derive from TRBD1 or TRBD2 (6 bases each). The germline gives CDR1 SGHNT, CDR2 YYREEE (reference sequence). V was clipped by 6 bases and J by 0 bases, with 17 bases between them. This CDR3 is built from 16 residues. Here the CDR3 reads CASTPRGGRSTDTQYF. In nucleotides, the CDR3 is TGTGCCAGCACCCCGAGAGGGGGGCGGAGCACAGATACGCAGTATTTT.

For this clone: The sample holds other DNA sequences that translate to the same CDR3. This sequence joins TRBV5-1 and TRBJ2-2, with 8 bases fitting TRBD1. In germline, CDR1 is SGHRS, CDR2 YFSETQ. The CDR3 contains 15 residues. V trimming: 3 bases; J trimming: 4 bases; junction bases outside the gene matches: 5. CDR3 sequence: CASSSGTGGTGELFF. CDR3 sequence (DNA): TGCGCCAGCAGCTCCGGAACAGGGGGCACCGGGGAGCTGTTTTTT.

The chain links TRBV19 to TRBJ1-5; TRBD1 is a possible D gene (5 bases). CDR3 length equals 13 residues. Germline V gene sequence: CDR1 LNHDA, CDR2 SQIVND (reference sequence). V lost 6 bases and J lost 3, with 9 bases in between. CDR3 sequence reads: CASRNRINQPQHF. As DNA, the CDR3 is TGTGCCAGTAGGAACAGGATCAATCAGCCCCAGCATTTT. Combining the CDR3 with reference TRBV19 and TRBJ1-5 gives the whole variable domain DGGITQSPKYLFRKEGQNVTLSCEQNLNHDAMYWYRQDPGQGLRLIYYSQIVNDFQKGDIAEGYSVSREKKESFPLTVTSAQKNPTAFYLCASRNRINQPQHFGDGTRLSIL.

This clone was counted only a few times. The rearrangement joins TRBV28 to TRBJ2-2, with D perhaps matching TRBD1 (5 bases). The CDR3 covers 17 residues. V lost 2 bases, J lost 6 bases, and 19 bases lay in between. Germline V gene lookup returns CDR1 MDHEN and CDR2 SYDVKM. This CDR3 is CASSLDPSQGYAGELFF. The CDR3 DNA follows: TGTGCCAGCAGTTTAGACCCCAGCCAGGGATATGCCGGGGAGCTGTTTTTT.

The chain has TRBV6-5 and TRBJ2-3, with D possibly being TRBD1 (6 bases). CDR1 and CDR2 (germline): MNHEY, SVGAGI. V was clipped by 0 bases and J by 3 bases, with 13 bases between them. The CDR3 is 16 residues long. CDR3 in DNA: TGTGCCAGCAGTTACTCCGGGCTGAGGGGGACAGATACGCAGTATTTT. Translation: CASSYSGLRGTDTQYF.

The V gene is TRBV10-2, the J gene TRBJ1-3; a possible D gene is TRBD1 (6 bases). The CDR3 sequence is 14 residues long. Looked up from germline, CDR1 is WSHSY and CDR2 is SAAADI. V was shortened by 8 bases and J by 0 bases, with 11 bases between the two germline ends. The CDR3 protein is CASQTGASGNTIYF. The CDR3 nucleotides read TGCGCCAGCCAGACAGGCGCCTCTGGAAACACCATATATTTT.

The table lists this clone with a few counts. CDR3 sequence (DNA): TGCGCCAGCAGTAGTGGGACCGCATTGCGGGCTTTCTTT. The encoded protein is CASSSGTALRAFF. The chain recombines TRBV10-2 with TRBJ1-1, with D maybe TRBD1 (5 bases). Trimming took 5 bases from V and 11 from J, leaving 18 bases between them. Germline loops: CDR1 WSHSY, CDR2 SAAADI. The CDR3 consists of 13 residues.

J is TRBJ2-7 and V is TRBV5-1, with 13 bases lining up with TRBD2. Germline CDR1 SGHRS, CDR2 YFSETQ. Trimming took 5 bases from V and 6 from J; bases not matched to a gene: 5. The CDR3 has 14 residues. Here the CDR3 DNA reads TGCGCCAGCAGATGGACTAGCGGGAGCCCCGAGCAGTACTTC. Its protein is CASRWTSGSPEQYF.

The chain is built from TRBV6-6 and TRBJ1-2; tentative D call: TRBD1 (5 bases). Germline loops: CDR1 MNHNY, CDR2 SVGAGI (reference sequence). The CDR3 sequence is 15 residues long. The V gene lost 6 bases and the J gene lost 0 bases, with 14 bases spanning the gap. CDR3: CASSSQGGTNYGYTF. The CDR3 DNA reads as TGTGCCAGCAGCTCGCAGGGAGGGACTAACTATGGCTACACCTTC.

CDR3 amino acids: CASSLGGPSYGYTF. CDR3 in DNA: TGTGCCAGCAGCTTGGGGGGGCCCAGCTATGGCTACACCTTC. V and J are TRBV5-4 and TRBJ1-2; TRBD1 is a possible D gene (6 bases). This CDR3 comprises 14 residues. Germline loops: CDR1 SGHNT, CDR2 YYREEE (reference sequence). Trimming removed 0 bases at V and 4 bases at J, with 10 bases between.

The chain employs TRBV9 and TRBJ1-2; D is undetermined. The CDR3 sequence is 15 residues long. The ends were cut back, 4 bases at V and 0 bases at J, with 13 bases in the middle. Germline V gene data show CDR1 as SGDLS and CDR2 as YYNGEE. The CDR3 region is CASSSPDGANYGYTF. The DNA for the CDR3 is TGTGCCAGCAGCTCCCCGGACGGTGCTAACTATGGCTACACCTTC.

This clone was seen many times. The chain carries TRBV30 and TRBJ1-6; possible D gene TRBD1, 5 bases. The germline V and J ends were trimmed by 4 bases and 12 bases, with 13 bases remaining between them. Germline CDR1 is GTSNPN and CDR2 is SVGIG (reference sequence). The CDR3 length is 12 residues. The CDR3 reads CAWMGVGGPLHF. CDR3 sequence (DNA): TGTGCCTGGATGGGGGTCGGGGGACCCCTCCACTTT.